The 23 T cell receptor beta chains in this list originate from one sample, sequenced in a study of CD8+ T cells in alopecia areata. Investigators isolated RNA and reverse transcribed it into cDNA to act as the sequencing template. Data came from immunoSEQ multiplex PCR; TCRdb stores just in-frame clones and leaves some out. The sample yields about 180,000 clones, 51% seen once. Indicated treatment: oral pan-JAK inhibitor, 5-10 mg twice daily. The specimen was CD8+ T cells sorted from blood, collected between weeks 51 and 52, from a patient treated with tofacitinib. Receptor source: a human donor with alopecia areata.

Here the CDR3 DNA reads TGTGCCAGCAGTTACTCCCCTAGCGGGGGATTGAACATTCAGTACTTC. Translating it yields CASSYSPSGGLNIQYF. This chain links TRBV6-5 with TRBJ2-4, with 10 positions matching TRBD2. Per the germline V gene, CDR1 is MNHEY and CDR2 is SVGAGI. The J segment lost 7 bases and the V segment lost 0 bases, leaving 6 bases of the junction unmatched. The CDR3 spans 16 residues.

The gene calls are TRBV6-5 and TRBJ2-5, with a tentative D call TRBD2 (5 bases). There are 13 residues in the CDR3. V was pared by 5 bases and J by 2 bases, with 9 bases between. Germline CDR1 is MNHEY and CDR2 is SVGAGI. CDR3 sequence reads: CASSTDLQETQYF. In DNA form, the CDR3 reads TGTGCCAGCAGTACGGACTTACAAGAGACCCAGTACTTC.

CDR3 nucleotides: TGTGCCTGGAGTGAGCAGGATAATTCACCCCTCCACTTT. Its translation is CAWSEQDNSPLHF. The chain couples TRBV30 to TRBJ1-6, with D unclear. Deletions cut 1 base from V and 5 bases from J, with 6 bases between. CDR3 length: 13 residues. Germline V gene lookup returns CDR1 GTSNPN and CDR2 SVGIG (reference sequence).

The chain joins TRBV7-9 to TRBJ1-1; 7 bases agree with TRBD1. CDR3 length: 12 residues. Looked up from germline, CDR1 is SEHNR and CDR2 is FQNEAQ (reference sequence). V trimming: 5 bases; J trimming: 11 bases; junction bases outside the gene matches: 8. The CDR3 loop is CASSRGTEWAFF. The CDR3 DNA follows: TGTGCCAGCAGCCGAGGGACAGAATGGGCTTTCTTT.

The rearrangement joins TRBV6-5 to TRBJ1-1; D may be TRBD1 (6 bases). Germline V CDR1 and CDR2: MNHEY, SVGAGI. The CDR3 spans 15 residues. The V and J ends lost 6 bases and 3 bases respectively, with 17 bases between them. Here the CDR3 DNA reads TGTGCCAGCAGACCCAAAATGACAGGAGACACTGAAGCTTTCTTT. Residues: CASRPKMTGDTEAFF.

This clone was seen more than once but under ten times. Other DNA sequences in the sample encode the same CDR3. The chain combines TRBV5-4 with TRBJ1-6; D ambiguous. Germline CDR1 is SGHNT and CDR2 is YYREEE (reference sequence). With 2 bases removed from V and 6 bases from J, the gap between germline ends came to 9 bases. The length of the CDR3 is 14 residues. In nucleotides, the CDR3 is TGTGCCAGCAGCTTAGAGGTCCTTAATTCACCCCTCCACTTT. This encodes CASSLEVLNSPLHF.

This chain uses TRBV7-9 with TRBJ2-7; 10 bases match TRBD1. CDR3 length: 16 amino acids. The germline V gene encodes CDR1 SEHNR and CDR2 FQNEAQ (reference sequence). Trimming removed 5 bases from V and 5 bases from J; junction bases left unmatched: 12. CDR3 protein: CASSPDEGQGFDEQYF. CDR3 in DNA: TGTGCCAGCAGCCCGGATGAGGGACAGGGGTTCGACGAGCAGTACTTC.

This sequence joins TRBV9 and TRBJ2-2, with unresolved D. V gave up 2 bases and J gave up 10 bases, with 12 bases separating them. The CDR3 has 13 residues. In germline, CDR1 is SGDLS, CDR2 YYNGEE. In DNA form, the CDR3 reads TGTGCCAGCAGCGTGGAAACACGGAAGGAGCTGTTTTTT. It is translated as CASSVETRKELFF.

The chain combines TRBV9 with TRBJ2-1; no definite D call. Trimming took off 4 bases at V and 4 bases at J, with 12 bases between the two ends. Germline V gives CDR1 SGDLS, CDR2 YYNGEE. There are 14 residues in the CDR3. This chain's CDR3 is CASSSGPPYNEQFF. In nucleotides, the CDR3 is TGTGCCAGCAGCTCCGGGCCCCCTTACAATGAGCAGTTCTTC.

This clone was detected only a few times. V and J are TRBV27 and TRBJ2-5; D is unclear. Trimming cost V 6 bases and J 3 bases, with 11 bases left between them. The CDR3 is made up of 13 amino acids. Per the germline V gene, CDR1 is MNHEY and CDR2 is SMNVEV (reference sequence). In nucleotides, the CDR3 is TGTGCCAGCAGCCCCCAGCCCGAAGAGACCCAGTACTTC. Amino acids: CASSPQPEETQYF.

The chain has TRBV2 and TRBJ1-5; D gene uncertain. The CDR3 runs 15 residues. CDR1 and CDR2 (germline): SNHLY, FYNNEI. The V gene lost 1 base and the J gene lost 4 bases, with 11 bases spanning the gap. CDR3 protein: CASSEGWGDNQPQHF. CDR3 bases: TGTGCCAGCAGTGAAGGGTGGGGAGATAATCAGCCCCAGCATTTT.

The genes are TRBV6-1 and TRBJ2-7; TRBD1 is a possible D gene (6 bases). Germline V gives CDR1 MNHNS, CDR2 SASEGT. The CDR3 is 15 amino acids. Trimming cost V 2 bases and J 4 bases, with 15 bases left between them. Here the CDR3 reads CASSEPPRGLYEQYF. Here the CDR3 DNA reads TGTGCCAGCAGTGAACCCCCCAGGGGCTTGTACGAGCAGTACTTC.

The V gene is TRBV6-1, the J gene TRBJ1-5, with 7 positions matching TRBD1. V was pared by 4 bases and J by 4 bases, with 10 bases of the junction left unmatched. The CDR3 has 16 amino acids. CDR1 MNHNS and CDR2 SASEGT come from the germline V gene. The CDR3 coding sequence is TGTGCCAGCAGTGCCCTGACAGGGACTCAAAATCAGCCCCAGCATTTT. Encoded protein: CASSALTGTQNQPQHF.

This clone was detected only a few times. V usage is TRBV27 and J usage is TRBJ1-6, with 7 nucleotides matching TRBD1. V gave up 6 bases and J gave up 9 bases; unmatched junction bases: 8. Germline V gene data show CDR1 as MNHEY and CDR2 as SMNVEV (reference sequence). This CDR3 spans 14 amino acids. The DNA of the CDR3 is TGTGCCAGCAGAGGGGGCGTCTTTACTTCACCCCTCCACTTT. Residues: CASRGGVFTSPLHF.

V gene TRBV6-6 combines with J gene TRBJ1-2; D remains unclear. Germline V gene sequence: CDR1 MNHNY, CDR2 SVGAGI (reference sequence). Trimming shortened V by 0 bases and J by 2 bases, and 7 bases separated the two germline ends. This CDR3 region has 14 residues. The CDR3 region is CASSYSSPNYGYTF. The CDR3 nucleotides read TGTGCCAGCAGTTACTCGTCACCGAACTATGGCTACACCTTC.

The CDR3 loop is CASSLEGIEAYEQYF. The CDR3 nucleotides read TGCGCCAGCAGCTTGGAGGGGATAGAAGCCTACGAGCAGTACTTC. The chain has TRBV5-1 and TRBJ2-7; the D gene is possibly TRBD1 (5 bases). With 0 bases removed from V and 2 bases from J, the gap between germline ends came to 12 bases. The CDR3 contains 15 residues. Germline-derived CDR1 and CDR2 are SGHRS and YFSETQ.

This clone was detected a few times. The chain couples TRBV19 to TRBJ1-5; unclear D gene. This CDR3 region has 15 residues. CDR1 LNHDA and CDR2 SQIVND come from the germline V gene (reference sequence). V dropped 3 bases and J dropped 2 bases, with 11 bases sitting between them. The CDR3 region is CASSIGSSGNQPQHF. Here the CDR3 DNA reads TGTGCCAGTAGTATCGGCAGTTCCGGCAATCAGCCCCAGCATTTT.

The rearrangement links TRBV7-2 to TRBJ2-4; TRBD1 is a possible D gene (6 bases). The CDR3 totals 13 residues. The V end lost 1 base, the J end lost 9 bases, and 10 bases lay between the germline ends. Germline V gene lookup returns CDR1 SGHTA and CDR2 FQGNSA. CDR3 nucleotide sequence: TGTGCCAGCAGCTTAGGGGTACAGGGCATTCAGTACTTC. Amino acid sequence: CASSLGVQGIQYF. Drawing the rest from reference TRBV7-2 and TRBJ2-4, the complete variable domain is GAGVSQSPSNKVTEKGKDVELRCDPISGHTALYWYRQSLGQGLEFLIYFQGNSAPDKSGLPSDRFSAERTGGSVSTLTIQRTQQEDSAVYLCASSLGVQGIQYFGAGTRLSVL.

The genes are TRBV6-6 and TRBJ2-3, with D unresolved. The germline V gene encodes CDR1 MNHNY and CDR2 SVGAGI (reference sequence). The CDR3 totals 14 residues. Trimming stripped 0 bases from V and 0 bases from J, with 4 bases between. Here the CDR3 DNA reads TGTGCCAGCAGTTACTCGACTAGCACAGATACGCAGTATTTT. Translated, it gives CASSYSTSTDTQYF.

The rearrangement uses TRBV2 and TRBJ1-1, with 8 positions matching TRBD1. V lost 1 base to trimming and J lost 8 bases; unmatched junction nucleotides: 6. This CDR3 is built from 14 residues. The germline gives CDR1 SNHLY, CDR2 FYNNEI. The DNA of the CDR3 is TGTGCCAGCAGTGAAGGACCTGGGACAGGCGAAGCTTTCTTT. Protein sequence: CASSEGPGTGEAFF.

The chain uses TRBV4-3 and TRBJ1-6, with D possibly TRBD1 on 6 matching bases. This CDR3 is built from 15 residues. V lost 3 bases to trimming and J lost 6 bases, with 12 bases between them. Germline loops: CDR1 LGHNA, CDR2 YSLEER. CDR3 protein: CASSHGGGGNSPLHF. Written as DNA, the CDR3 is TGCGCCAGCAGCCACGGGGGGGGCGGTAATTCACCCCTCCACTTT.

This clone came up a few times. This chain uses TRBV2 with TRBJ1-5; no reliable D call. Trimming took 0 bases from V and 7 from J, leaving 7 bases between them. Per the germline V gene, CDR1 is SNHLY and CDR2 is FYNNEI. The CDR3 contains 13 residues. CDR3 DNA sequence: TGTGCCAGCAGTGAAGCGAGAGGCCAGCCCCAGCATTTT. Translated: CASSEARGQPQHF.

The chain combines TRBV5-6 with TRBJ1-2; D may be TRBD1 (6 bases). Germline CDR1 reads SGHDT; CDR2 reads YYEEEE. Trimming took 4 bases from V and 1 from J, leaving 17 bases between them. The length of the CDR3 is 16 residues. This CDR3 reads CASSPATGTFNYGYTF. The CDR3 bases are TGTGCCAGCAGCCCGGCAACAGGGACTTTTAACTATGGCTACACCTTC.